This note documents a single T cell receptor beta chain sequence. V was trimmed by 2 bases and J by 6 bases, leaving 14 bases between them. The CDR3 is made up of 14 amino acids. In germline, CDR1 is SGHDT, CDR2 YYEEEE. The data belong to a study of control samples from healthy donors and cancer patients. Sequencing used immunoSEQ multiplex PCR; TCRdb keeps in-frame clones, though not all of them. The repertoire consists of 35,000 to 45,000 clones, with roughly 80% occurring once and the leading ten covering around 50%. The chain combines TRBV5-6 with TRBJ1-1; maybe TRBD1 (5 bases). The specimen sequenced was blood. This receptor was identified in a man in his fifties or sixties in good health. CDR3: CASSFRAGTPEAFF. In DNA, the CDR3 is TGTGCCAGCAGCTTTAGGGCAGGGACCCCTGAAGCTTTCTTT.